The entry below describes one TCR beta chain. The CDR3 length is 14 residues. Germline CDR1 reads GTSNPN; CDR2 reads SVGIG (reference sequence). J gave up 3 bases and V 4 bases, and 8 bases lay outside the gene matches. Sequencing used immunoSEQ multiplex PCR; TCRdb keeps in-frame clones, though not all of them. The sample yields 100,000 or so clones, 88% seen once. These data are taken from a study of blood T cell repertoires in COVID-19. About the study: The United States, Italy and Spain were the sources of the acute and convalescent COVID-19 samples.

V usage is TRBV30 and J usage is TRBJ1-2; 7 bases align to TRBD1. The TCR comes from a woman in her sixties or seventies with acute or convalescent COVID-19. Material: peripheral blood. Here the CDR3 reads CAWTAQGGYYGYTF. The CDR3 DNA follows: TGTGCCTGGACCGCCCAGGGGGGCTACTATGGCTACACCTTC.